These T cell receptor beta chains were read from a single sample in a study of sequential checkpoint blockade in melanoma. The data were produced by immunoSEQ multiplex PCR, yet TCRdb's version contains in-frame clones alone and is incomplete. The data show about 19,000 clones, with over 60% seen just once and approximately 20% held by the top ten. Sequences were derived from CD8+ T cells sorted from blood (inferred from file names), sampled from a patient given nivolumab and ipilimumab in sequence. These receptors all come from a human donor with melanoma. CDR3s include the opening cysteine and the closing phenylalanine or tryptophan. Each record gives: CDR3 protein, CDR3 DNA, CDR3 length, J gene, clone size, V gene, D gene. D genes are given only for firm matches. The listing skips clone size in some rows; elsewhere it reads once, few, many or a size class.

CASGGAYGYTF | TGTGCCAGTGGAGGTGCCTATGGCTACACCTTC | 11 | TRBJ1-2 | NA | TRBV6-6 | NA
CASSAGTSGVSDTQYF | TGTGCCAGCAGCGCCGGGACTAGCGGGGTTTCAGATACGCAGTATTTT | 16 | TRBJ2-3 | NA | TRBV9 | TRBD2
CASSDWYRGLGSPLHF | TGTGCCAGCAGTGATTGGTACAGGGGGTTAGGTTCACCCCTCCACTTT | 16 | TRBJ1-6 | once | TRBV6-1 | TRBD1
CASSYSGTGLSYEQYF | TGTGCCAGCAGTTACTCAGGGACAGGTTTATCCTACGAGCAGTACTTC | 16 | TRBJ2-7 | few | TRBV6-4 | TRBD1
CASNRGLGNEQFF | TGTGCCAGTAATAGGGGGCTCGGCAATGAGCAGTTCTTC | 13 | TRBJ2-1 | NA | TRBV19 | TRBD1
CASSEAQAGYNEQFF | TGTGCCAGCAGTGAGGCACAGGCTGGCTACAATGAGCAGTTCTTC | 15 | TRBJ2-1 | NA | TRBV2 | NA
CASSIPLFGYTF | TGTGCCAGTAGTATCCCACTATTTGGCTACACCTTC | 12 | TRBJ1-2 | NA | TRBV19 | NA
CASSYAGPSYEQYF | TGTGCCAGCAGCTATGCGGGACCATCCTACGAGCAGTACTTC | 14 | TRBJ2-7 | few | TRBV7-9 | NA
CASSQDRGPATNEKLFF | TGCGCCAGCAGCCAAGACAGGGGGCCCGCAACTAATGAAAAACTGTTTTTT | 17 | TRBJ1-4 | NA | TRBV4-3 | TRBD1
CASSPGMQETQYF | TGTGCCAGCAGCCCCGGGATGCAAGAGACCCAGTACTTC | 13 | TRBJ2-5 | NA | TRBV28 | NA
CASSPAGLGNTIYF | TGCGCCAGCAGCCCGGCGGGTCTTGGAAACACCATATATTTT | 14 | TRBJ1-3 | NA | TRBV5-1 | NA
CASSIPGGVDQPQHF | TGTGCCAGTAGTATCCCGGGAGGGGTGGATCAGCCCCAGCATTTT | 15 | TRBJ1-5 | NA | TRBV19 | NA
CASSYLAPQETQYF | TGTGCCAGCAGTTACTTAGCGCCACAAGAGACCCAGTACTTC | 14 | TRBJ2-5 | NA | TRBV28 | NA
CASSIDRDTHSYEQYF | TGTGCCAGTAGTATAGACAGGGACACCCACTCCTACGAGCAGTACTTC | 16 | TRBJ2-7 | NA | TRBV19 | NA
CASTPTGGLDIQYF | TGTGCCAGCACCCCGACAGGGGGACTGGACATTCAGTACTTC | 14 | TRBJ2-4 | NA | TRBV9 | TRBD1
CASSISGYPQYSNQPQHF | TGTGCCAGTAGTATATCAGGGTACCCACAATATAGCAATCAGCCCCAGCATTTT | 18 | TRBJ1-5 | NA | TRBV19 | NA
CASFAGNTEAFF | TGTGCCAGCTTCGCGGGCAACACTGAAGCTTTCTTT | 12 | TRBJ1-1 | few | TRBV13 | NA
CASSHPEGSGNTIYF | TGTGCCAGCAGCCACCCGGAGGGGTCTGGAAACACCATATATTTT | 15 | TRBJ1-3 | NA | TRBV11-2 | NA
CASSQGYSVPPHEQFF | TGCGCCAGCAGCCAAGGGTACTCCGTTCCCCCCCATGAGCAGTTCTTC | 16 | TRBJ2-1 | NA | TRBV4-3 | NA
CASSPTGSSYEQYF | TGTGCCAGCAGCCCGACAGGGAGCTCCTACGAGCAGTACTTC | 14 | TRBJ2-7 | few | TRBV13 | TRBD1
CASSWQGDSYEQYF | TGTGCCAGTAGCTGGCAGGGGGACTCCTACGAGCAGTACTTC | 14 | TRBJ2-7 | NA | TRBV19 | TRBD1
CASSYSGTGVNTEAFF | TGTGCCAGCAGTTACTCGGGGACAGGTGTGAACACTGAAGCTTTCTTT | 16 | TRBJ1-1 | NA | TRBV6-5 | TRBD1
CASSMANRGHEQYF | TGTGCCAGTAGTATGGCAAACAGGGGGCACGAGCAGTACTTC | 14 | TRBJ2-7 | NA | TRBV19 | TRBD1
CASSSTGHLSGNTIYF | TGTGCCAGCAGCTCCACCGGACACCTCTCTGGAAACACCATATATTTT | 16 | TRBJ1-3 | few | TRBV7-6 | NA
CASSLSGVYNSPLHF | TGTGCCAGCAGCCTTAGTGGAGTGTATAATTCACCCCTCCACTTT | 15 | TRBJ1-6 | NA | TRBV7-6 | NA
CASSSKTGEQYF | TGTGCCAGCAGCTCCAAAACAGGGGAGCAGTACTTC | 12 | TRBJ2-7 | NA | TRBV7-9 | NA
CASSFQGAATEAFF | TGTGCCAGCAGCTTTCAGGGGGCGGCCACTGAAGCTTTCTTT | 14 | TRBJ1-1 | medium-sized | TRBV5-4 | TRBD1
CASSLDRPPVYEQYF | TGTGCCAGCAGCCTGGACAGGCCCCCCGTCTACGAGCAGTACTTC | 15 | TRBJ2-7 | NA | TRBV27 | TRBD1
CASRLTGTGGLNEKLFF | TGTGCCAGCAGGCTCACCGGGACAGGGGGCCTTAATGAAAAACTGTTTTTT | 17 | TRBJ1-4 | NA | TRBV4-2 | TRBD1
CASSSSWRDYKEQYF | TGCGCCAGCAGCTCCTCCTGGCGGGATTATAAGGAGCAGTACTTC | 15 | TRBJ2-7 | once | TRBV5-1 | NA
CASSTMGAGELFF | TGTGCCAGCAGCACGATGGGCGCCGGGGAGCTGTTTTTT | 13 | TRBJ2-2 | NA | TRBV11-3 | NA
CASSESWTSGRPDTQYF | TGCGCCAGCAGTGAGTCCTGGACTAGCGGGAGACCAGATACGCAGTATTTT | 17 | TRBJ2-3 | NA | TRBV10-1 | TRBD2
CASSRTDWSYEQYF | TGTGCCAGCAGCCGGACGGACTGGAGCTACGAGCAGTACTTC | 14 | TRBJ2-7 | NA | TRBV14 | NA
CASSQDLTSSYNEQFF | TGTGCCAGCAGCCAAGATTTGACTAGCTCCTACAATGAGCAGTTCTTC | 16 | TRBJ2-1 | few | TRBV4-2 | NA
CASSVGTGRGNEQFF | TGTGCCAGCAGCGTCGGGACAGGGAGAGGCAATGAGCAGTTCTTC | 15 | TRBJ2-1 | few | TRBV9 | TRBD1
CASSSGTGGTYEQYF | TGTGCCAGCAGCTCCGGGACTGGGGGTACCTACGAGCAGTACTTC | 15 | TRBJ2-7 | NA | TRBV7-2 | NA
CASSLGRFTYGYTF | TGTGCCAGCAGTTTAGGCAGGTTCACCTATGGCTACACCTTC | 14 | TRBJ1-2 | few | TRBV28 | NA
CASSDRTFFYGYTF | TGTGCCAGCTCTGACAGGACTTTTTTTTATGGCTACACCTTC | 14 | TRBJ1-2 | NA | TRBV6-5 | NA
CATATGENTEAFF | TGTGCCACCGCGACAGGGGAGAACACTGAAGCTTTCTTT | 13 | TRBJ1-1 | few | TRBV6-1 | TRBD1
CASSYSSSGRVETQYF | TGTGCCAGCAGTTACTCCTCTAGCGGGAGGGTGGAGACCCAGTACTTC | 16 | TRBJ2-5 | NA | TRBV6-5 | TRBD2
CASSSIRVMAGETQYF | TGTGCCAGCAGCTCAATCCGGGTCATGGCGGGGGAGACCCAGTACTTC | 16 | TRBJ2-5 | NA | TRBV11-2 | NA
CASRRGVGEQYF | TGTGCCAGCAGACGGGGGGTGGGCGAGCAGTACTTC | 12 | TRBJ2-7 | NA | TRBV6-5 | TRBD2
CASSQDWSGLGSNEQFF | TGTGCCAGCAGCCAAGACTGGTCGGGACTGGGATCGAATGAGCAGTTCTTC | 17 | TRBJ2-1 | NA | TRBV4-2 | NA
CASSETGVGEQYF | TGTGCCAGCAGCGAGACAGGGGTCGGCGAGCAGTACTTC | 13 | TRBJ2-7 | NA | TRBV9 | TRBD1
CASSPSKQDRAYEQYF | TGTGCCAGCAGCCCATCGAAACAAGACAGGGCGTACGAGCAGTACTTC | 16 | TRBJ2-7 | NA | TRBV7-6 | TRBD1
CASSRDSHNEQFF | TGTGCCAGCAGCCGGGACAGTCACAATGAGCAGTTCTTC | 13 | TRBJ2-1 | NA | TRBV6-1 | TRBD1
CASSFSLAGETGELFF | TGTGCCAGCAGTTTTAGTTTGGCGGGAGAAACCGGGGAGCTGTTTTTT | 16 | TRBJ2-2 | NA | TRBV28 | TRBD2
CASSPRVGLQPQHF | TGTGCCAGCAGCCCCCGCGTGGGACTTCAGCCCCAGCATTTT | 14 | TRBJ1-5 | few | TRBV28 | NA
CASSIGAGAQPQHF | TGTGCCAGTAGTATAGGGGCAGGGGCTCAGCCCCAGCATTTT | 14 | TRBJ1-5 | few | TRBV19 | NA